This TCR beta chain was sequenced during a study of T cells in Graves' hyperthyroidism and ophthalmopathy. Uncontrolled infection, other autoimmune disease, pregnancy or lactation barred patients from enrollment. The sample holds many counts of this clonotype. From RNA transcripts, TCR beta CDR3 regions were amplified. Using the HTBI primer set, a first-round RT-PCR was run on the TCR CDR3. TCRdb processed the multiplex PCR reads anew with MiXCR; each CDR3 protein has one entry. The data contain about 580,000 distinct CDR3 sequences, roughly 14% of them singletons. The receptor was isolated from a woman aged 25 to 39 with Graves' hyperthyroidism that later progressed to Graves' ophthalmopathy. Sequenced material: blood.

CDR3 residues: CSARPGGPPRDTQYF. The CDR3 region has the DNA TGCAGTGCTAGACCCGGGGGGCCCCCCCGAGATACGCAGTATTTT. The genes are TRBV20-1 and TRBJ2-3; possible D gene TRBD2, 7 bases. Trimming took off 2 bases at V and 5 bases at J, with 17 bases between the two ends. The CDR3 sequence is 15 residues long. CDR1 is DFQATT and CDR2 is SNEGSKA in the germline V gene (reference sequence).